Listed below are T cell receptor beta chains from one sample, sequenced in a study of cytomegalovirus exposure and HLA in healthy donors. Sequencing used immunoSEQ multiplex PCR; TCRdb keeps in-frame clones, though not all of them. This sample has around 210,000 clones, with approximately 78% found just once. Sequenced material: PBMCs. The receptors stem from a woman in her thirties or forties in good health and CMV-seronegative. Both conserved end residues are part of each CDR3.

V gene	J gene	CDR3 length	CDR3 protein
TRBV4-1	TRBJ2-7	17	CASSPHGLAGGRYEQYF
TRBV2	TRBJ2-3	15	CASSEIGVGADTQYF
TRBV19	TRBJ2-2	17	CASTLELAAVQTGELFF
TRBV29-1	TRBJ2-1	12	CSVRGGPAGQFF
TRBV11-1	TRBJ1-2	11	CASRGTGGLTF
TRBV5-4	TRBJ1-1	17	CASSPETGIIVVTEAFF
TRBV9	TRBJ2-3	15	CASSAHREGTDTQYF
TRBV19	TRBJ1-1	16	CASSIDLRALNTEAFF
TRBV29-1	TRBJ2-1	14	CSVKGLAGVTEQFF
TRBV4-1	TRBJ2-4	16	CASSQDSGDGENIQYF
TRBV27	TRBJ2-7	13	CASSLGASYEQYF
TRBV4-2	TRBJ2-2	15	CASTQLAGYTGELFF
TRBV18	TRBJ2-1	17	CASSPPRTSQNYNEQFF
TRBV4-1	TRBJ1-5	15	CASSQDGQGAQPQHF
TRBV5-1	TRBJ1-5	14	CASSLAGGSQPQHF
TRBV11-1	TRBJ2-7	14	CASSPGTVGVEQYF
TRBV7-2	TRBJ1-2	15	CASSPWTGANYGYTF
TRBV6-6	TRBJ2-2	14	CASRAGGRTGELFF
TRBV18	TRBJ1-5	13	CASSPDRTQPQHF
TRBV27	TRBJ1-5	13	CASSWRTDQPQHF
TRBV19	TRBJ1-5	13	CASSWSSNQPQHF
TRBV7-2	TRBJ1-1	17	CASSLVGTGGMNTEAFF
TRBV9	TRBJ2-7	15	CASSVGPGQGREQYF
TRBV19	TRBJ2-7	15	CASSNSGTGDYEQYF
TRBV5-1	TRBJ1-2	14	CASSLGQGDYGYTF
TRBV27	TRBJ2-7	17	CASSLSHSDTFSYEQYF
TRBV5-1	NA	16	CASSLSTSGGSYEQYF
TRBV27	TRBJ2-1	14	CASSSGQGRDEQFF
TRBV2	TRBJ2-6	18	CASSERGGFGSGANVLTF
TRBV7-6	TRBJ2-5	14	CASSPTGSRETQYF
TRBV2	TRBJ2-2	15	CASGGLAGRTGELFF
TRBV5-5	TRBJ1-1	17	CASSNRQGPGGKAEAFF
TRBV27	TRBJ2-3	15	CASSSRLAGTDTQYF
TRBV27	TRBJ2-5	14	CASSFGLLAETQYF
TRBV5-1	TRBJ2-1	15	CASSPLLPSYNEQFF
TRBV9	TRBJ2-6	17	CASSGPSAGGGANVLTF
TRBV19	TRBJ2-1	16	CASSIDPGGAANEQFF
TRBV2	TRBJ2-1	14	CASSEGLAGNEQFF
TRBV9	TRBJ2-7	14	CASSVGAGSYEQYF
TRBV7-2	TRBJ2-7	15	CASSPPGVISYEQYF
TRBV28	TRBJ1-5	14	CASRSGTGVQPQHF
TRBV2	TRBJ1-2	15	CASRDSGARGYGYTF
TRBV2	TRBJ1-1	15	CASRARSVMNTEAFF
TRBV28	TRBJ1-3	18	CASRFRAISRSSGNTIYF
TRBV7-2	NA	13	CASSYPPSYEQYF
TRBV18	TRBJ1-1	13	CASSGGPNTEAFF
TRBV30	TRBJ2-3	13	CAWLAGSTDTQYF
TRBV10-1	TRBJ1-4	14	CASSDSGNGEKLFF
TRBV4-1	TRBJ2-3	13	CASRGLASDTQYF